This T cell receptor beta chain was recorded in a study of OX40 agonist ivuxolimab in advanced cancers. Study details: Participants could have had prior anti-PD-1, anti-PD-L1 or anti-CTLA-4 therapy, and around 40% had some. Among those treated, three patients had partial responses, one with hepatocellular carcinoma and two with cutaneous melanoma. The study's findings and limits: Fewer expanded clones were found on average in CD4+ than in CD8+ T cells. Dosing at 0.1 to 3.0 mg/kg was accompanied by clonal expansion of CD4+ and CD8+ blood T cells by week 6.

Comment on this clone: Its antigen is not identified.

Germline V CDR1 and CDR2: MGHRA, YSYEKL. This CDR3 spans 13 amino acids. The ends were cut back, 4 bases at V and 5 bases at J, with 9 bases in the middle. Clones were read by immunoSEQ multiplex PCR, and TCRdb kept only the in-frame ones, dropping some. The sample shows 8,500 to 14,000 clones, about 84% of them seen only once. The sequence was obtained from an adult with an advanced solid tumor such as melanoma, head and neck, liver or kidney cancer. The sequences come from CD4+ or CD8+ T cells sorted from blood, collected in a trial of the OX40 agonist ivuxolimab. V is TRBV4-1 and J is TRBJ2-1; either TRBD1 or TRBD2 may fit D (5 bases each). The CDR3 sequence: CASSPGPNNEQFF. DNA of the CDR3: TGCGCCAGCAGCCCGGGGCCGAACAATGAGCAGTTCTTC.